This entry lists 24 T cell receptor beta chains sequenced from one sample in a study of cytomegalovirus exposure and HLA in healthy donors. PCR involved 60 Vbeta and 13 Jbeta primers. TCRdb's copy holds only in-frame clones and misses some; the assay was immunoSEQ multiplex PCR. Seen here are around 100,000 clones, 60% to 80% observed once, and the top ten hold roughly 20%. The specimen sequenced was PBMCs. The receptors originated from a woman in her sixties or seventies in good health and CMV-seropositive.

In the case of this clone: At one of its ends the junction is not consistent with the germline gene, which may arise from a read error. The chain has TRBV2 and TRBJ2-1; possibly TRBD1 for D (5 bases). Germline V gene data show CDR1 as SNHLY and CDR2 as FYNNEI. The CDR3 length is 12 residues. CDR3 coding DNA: TGTGCCAGCAGTGAAGTGGGGCCGGTCAGGATCTTC. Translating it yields CASSEVGPVRIF.

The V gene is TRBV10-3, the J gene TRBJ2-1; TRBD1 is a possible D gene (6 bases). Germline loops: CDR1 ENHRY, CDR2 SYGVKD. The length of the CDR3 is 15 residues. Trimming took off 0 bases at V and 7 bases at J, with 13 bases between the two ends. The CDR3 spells CAISESRDKWNEQFF. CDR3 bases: TGTGCCATCAGTGAGTCCCGGGACAAATGGAATGAGCAGTTCTTC.

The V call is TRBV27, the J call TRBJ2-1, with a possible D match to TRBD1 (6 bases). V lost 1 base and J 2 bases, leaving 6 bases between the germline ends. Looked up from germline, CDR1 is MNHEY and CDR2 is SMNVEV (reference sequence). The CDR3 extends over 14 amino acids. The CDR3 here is CASSLWDTYNEQFF. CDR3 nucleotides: TGTGCCAGCAGTTTATGGGACACCTACAATGAGCAGTTCTTC.

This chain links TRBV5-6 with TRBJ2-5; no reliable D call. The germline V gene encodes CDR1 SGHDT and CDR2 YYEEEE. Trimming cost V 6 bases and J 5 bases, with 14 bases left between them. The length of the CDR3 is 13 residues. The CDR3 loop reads CASTHYNGETQYF. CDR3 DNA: TGTGCCAGCACCCATTACAACGGGGAGACCCAGTACTTC.

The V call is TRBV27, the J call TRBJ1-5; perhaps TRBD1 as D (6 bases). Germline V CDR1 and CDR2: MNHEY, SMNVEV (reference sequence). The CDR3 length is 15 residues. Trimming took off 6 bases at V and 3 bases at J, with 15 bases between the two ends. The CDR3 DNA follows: TGTGCCAGCAGCCTTTTTGGGACAAACAATCAGCCCCAGCATTTT. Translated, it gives CASSLFGTNNQPQHF.

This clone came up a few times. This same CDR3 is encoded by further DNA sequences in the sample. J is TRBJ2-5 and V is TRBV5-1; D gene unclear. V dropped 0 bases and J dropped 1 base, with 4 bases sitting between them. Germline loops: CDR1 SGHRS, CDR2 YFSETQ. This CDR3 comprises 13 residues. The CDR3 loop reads CASSLDTQETQYF. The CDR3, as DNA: TGCGCCAGCAGCTTGGACACCCAAGAGACCCAGTACTTC.

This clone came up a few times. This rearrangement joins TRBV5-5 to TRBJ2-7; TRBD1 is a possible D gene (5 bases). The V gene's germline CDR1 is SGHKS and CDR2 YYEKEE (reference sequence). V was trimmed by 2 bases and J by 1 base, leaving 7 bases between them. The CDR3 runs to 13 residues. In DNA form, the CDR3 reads TGTGCCAGCAGCTTTGACAGATCCTACGAGCAGTACTTC. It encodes CASSFDRSYEQYF.

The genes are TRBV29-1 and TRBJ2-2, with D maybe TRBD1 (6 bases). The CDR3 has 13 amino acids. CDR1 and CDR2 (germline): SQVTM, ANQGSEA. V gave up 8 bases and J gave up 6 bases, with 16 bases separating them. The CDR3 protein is CSLQQGGAGELFF. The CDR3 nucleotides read TGCAGCTTACAACAGGGTGGTGCCGGGGAGCTGTTTTTT.

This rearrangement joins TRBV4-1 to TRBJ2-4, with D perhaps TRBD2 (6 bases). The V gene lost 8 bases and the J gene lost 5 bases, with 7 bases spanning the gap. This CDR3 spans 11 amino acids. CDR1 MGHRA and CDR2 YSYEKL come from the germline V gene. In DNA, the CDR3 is TGCGCCAGCGGGGAGGAAAACATTCAGTACTTC. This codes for CASGEENIQYF.

Here the CDR3 reads CASSPGTAGAPLHEQYF. The DNA for the CDR3 is TGTGCCAGCAGCCCCGGCACGGCAGGGGCCCCCCTTCACGAGCAGTACTTC. V usage is TRBV11-2 and J usage is TRBJ2-7, with a weak D call TRBD1 (6 bases). Germline CDR1 SGHAT, CDR2 FQNNGV. The CDR3 is made up of 17 amino acids. V was cut by 5 bases and J by 5 bases, with 25 bases left in between.

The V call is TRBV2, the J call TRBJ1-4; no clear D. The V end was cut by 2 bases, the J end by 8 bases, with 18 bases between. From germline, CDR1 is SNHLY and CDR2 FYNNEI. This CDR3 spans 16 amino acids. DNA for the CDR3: TGTGCCAGCAGTGAAACCGATCTCACGGGAGGGGAAAAACTGTTTTTT. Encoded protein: CASSETDLTGGEKLFF.

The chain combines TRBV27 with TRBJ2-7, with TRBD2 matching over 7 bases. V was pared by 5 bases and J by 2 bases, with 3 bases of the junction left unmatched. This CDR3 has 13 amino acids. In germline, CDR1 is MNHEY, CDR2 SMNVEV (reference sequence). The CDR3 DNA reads TGTGCCAGCAGTCGGGGGGTGACCTACGAGCAGTACTTC. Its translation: CASSRGVTYEQYF.

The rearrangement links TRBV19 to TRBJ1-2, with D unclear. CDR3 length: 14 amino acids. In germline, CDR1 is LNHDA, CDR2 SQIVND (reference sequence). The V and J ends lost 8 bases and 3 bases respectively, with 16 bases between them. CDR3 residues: CASGSGSYDYGYTF. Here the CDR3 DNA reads TGTGCCAGTGGGTCGGGTTCCTATGACTATGGCTACACCTTC.

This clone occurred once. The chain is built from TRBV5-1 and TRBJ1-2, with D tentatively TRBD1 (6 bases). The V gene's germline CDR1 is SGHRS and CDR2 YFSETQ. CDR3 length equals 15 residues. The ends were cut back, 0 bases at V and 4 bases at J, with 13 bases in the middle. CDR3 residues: CASSLAEGGVYGYTF. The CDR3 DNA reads TGCGCCAGCAGCTTGGCCGAGGGGGGGGTCTATGGCTACACCTTC.

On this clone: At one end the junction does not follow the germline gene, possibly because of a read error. The CDR3 DNA reads TGTGCCGGCAGCTTAGCCCTAGGAAATGAGCAGTTCTTC. Amino acids: CAGSLALGNEQFF. The rearrangement uses TRBV7-9 and TRBJ2-1; D gene unclear. There are 13 residues in the CDR3. Germline V gene lookup returns CDR1 SEHNR and CDR2 FQNEAQ (reference sequence).

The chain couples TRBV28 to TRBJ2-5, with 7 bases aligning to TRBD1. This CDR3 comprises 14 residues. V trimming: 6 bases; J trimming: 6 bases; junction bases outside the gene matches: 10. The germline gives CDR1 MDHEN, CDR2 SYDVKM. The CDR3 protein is CASSLVGGRKTQYF. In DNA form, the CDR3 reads TGTGCCAGCAGCTTGGTAGGGGGCAGGAAGACCCAGTACTTC. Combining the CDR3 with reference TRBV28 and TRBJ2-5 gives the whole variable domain DVKVTQSSRYLVKRTGEKVFLECVQDMDHENMFWYRQDPGLGLRLIYFSYDVKMKEKGDIPEGYSVSREKKERFSLILESASTNQTSMYLCASSLVGGRKTQYFGPGTRLLVL.

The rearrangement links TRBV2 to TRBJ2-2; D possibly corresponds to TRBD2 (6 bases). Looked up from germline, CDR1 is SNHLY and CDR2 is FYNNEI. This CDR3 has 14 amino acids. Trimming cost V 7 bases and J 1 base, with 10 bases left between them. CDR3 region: CASKPTRNTGELFF. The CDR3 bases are TGTGCCAGCAAGCCGACTAGGAACACCGGGGAGCTGTTTTTT.

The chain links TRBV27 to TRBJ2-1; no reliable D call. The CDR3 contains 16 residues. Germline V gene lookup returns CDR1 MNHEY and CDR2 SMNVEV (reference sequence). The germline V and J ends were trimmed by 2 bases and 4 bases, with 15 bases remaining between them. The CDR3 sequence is CASSLTAVALYNEQFF. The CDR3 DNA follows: TGTGCCAGCAGTTTAACGGCAGTTGCACTATACAATGAGCAGTTCTTC.

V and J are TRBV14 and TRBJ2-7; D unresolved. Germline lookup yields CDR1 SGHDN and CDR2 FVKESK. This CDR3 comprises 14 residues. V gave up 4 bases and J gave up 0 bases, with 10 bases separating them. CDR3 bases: TGTGCCAGCAGCCGATTAACGGGCTCCTACGAGCAGTACTTC. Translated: CASSRLTGSYEQYF.

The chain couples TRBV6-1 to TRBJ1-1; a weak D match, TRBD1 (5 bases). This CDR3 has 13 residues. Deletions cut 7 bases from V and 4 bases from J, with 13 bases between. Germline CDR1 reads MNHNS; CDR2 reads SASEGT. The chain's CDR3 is CASTGGGGTEAFF. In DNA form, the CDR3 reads TGTGCCAGCACTGGCGGGGGTGGCACTGAAGCTTTCTTT.

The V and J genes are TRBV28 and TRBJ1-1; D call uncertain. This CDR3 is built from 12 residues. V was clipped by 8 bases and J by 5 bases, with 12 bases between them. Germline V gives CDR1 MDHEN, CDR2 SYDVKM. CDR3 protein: CASSRHGTEAFF. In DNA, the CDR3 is TGTGCCAGCTCCCGACATGGGACTGAAGCTTTCTTT.

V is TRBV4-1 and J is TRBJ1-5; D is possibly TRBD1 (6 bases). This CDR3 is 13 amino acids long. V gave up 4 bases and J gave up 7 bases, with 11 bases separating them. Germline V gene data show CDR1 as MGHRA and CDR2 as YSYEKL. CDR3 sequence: CASSLTGPQPQHF. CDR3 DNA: TGCGCCAGCAGCCTGACAGGACCCCAGCCCCAGCATTTT.

The CDR3 coding sequence is TGTGCCAGCAGTGCAGGTTTGAGCAATCAGCCCCAGCATTTT. It encodes CASSAGLSNQPQHF. The chain has TRBV2 and TRBJ1-5, with no clear D. V lost 4 bases, J lost 1 base, and 8 bases lay in between. CDR3 length: 14 residues. Germline loops: CDR1 SNHLY, CDR2 FYNNEI.

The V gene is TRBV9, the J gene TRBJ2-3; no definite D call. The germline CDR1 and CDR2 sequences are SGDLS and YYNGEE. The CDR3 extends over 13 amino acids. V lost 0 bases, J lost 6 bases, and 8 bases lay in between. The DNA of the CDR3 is TGTGCCAGCAGCGTAGTAGCTTTCGATACGCAGTATTTT. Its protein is CASSVVAFDTQYF.